The 10 T cell receptor beta chains reported below all come from one sample, sequenced in a study of T cells in Graves' hyperthyroidism and ophthalmopathy. Regions amplified from RNA transcripts were the TCR beta CDR3 regions. Primed by the HTBI set, a first-round RT-PCR was run on the TCR CDR3. Each CDR3 protein gets one entry after TCRdb re-called the multiplex PCR reads with MiXCR. This table has 480,000 or so distinct CDR3 sequences, 40% to 50% appearing once. Sequencing was done on a sample of peripheral blood or thyroid tissue (not recorded which). These receptors all come from an adult woman with Graves' disease, either hyperthyroidism or ophthalmopathy (not recorded which).

This sequence joins TRBV10-3 and TRBJ2-7; 9 positions match TRBD2. The CDR3 loop spans 17 amino acids. The V gene's germline CDR1 is ENHRY and CDR2 SYGVKD. V shed 5 bases and J 4 bases; nucleotides not matched to a gene: 15. The CDR3 DNA reads TGTGCCATCAGTTCCTCCTACCTAAGCGGGAGGAAATACGAGCAGTACTTC. As protein: CAISSSYLSGRKYEQYF.

The V and J genes are TRBV11-1 and TRBJ2-7, with 7 positions matching TRBD2. The CDR3 runs to 14 residues. Trimming at V came to 2 bases and at J to 6 bases, leaving 7 bases not matched to a gene. Germline V lookup: CDR1 SGHAT, CDR2 FQDESV (reference sequence). CDR3 coding DNA: TGTGCCAGCAGCTTATTCCCGGGAGGCTCCGAGCAGTACTTC. This encodes CASSLFPGGSEQYF.

V is TRBV7-9 and J is TRBJ2-7; D unclear. The CDR3 is 14 residues long. V was trimmed by 5 bases and J by 2 bases, leaving 13 bases between them. Germline values: CDR1 SEHNR, CDR2 FQNEAQ (reference sequence). CDR3 nucleotides: TGTGCCAGCAGCCCCCCCGACAAGGCCTACGAGCAGTACTTC. Translated: CASSPPDKAYEQYF.

In this sample, this clonotype turned up many times. The V gene is TRBV6-5, the J gene TRBJ1-2; D is ambiguous. CDR1 and CDR2 (germline): MNHEY, SVGAGI. This CDR3 is built from 13 residues. V dropped 5 bases and J dropped 2 bases, with 9 bases sitting between them. The CDR3 reads CASSITPNYGYTF. CDR3 sequence (DNA): TGTGCCAGCAGTATTACACCCAACTATGGCTACACCTTC.

About this clonotype: Germline and junction disagree at one end, which may indicate a read error. The chain is built from TRBV6-1 and TRBJ2-2; TRBD2 might be the D (5 bases). Germline CDR1 MNHNS, CDR2 SASEGT. The CDR3 consists of 13 residues. CDR3 coding DNA: TGTGCCAGCAGTGAGGGCTACACCGGGAAGCTGTTTTTT. Translated: CASSEGYTGKLFF.

In this sample, this clonotype turned up a few times. As the CDR3 is not closed by the conserved phenylalanine or tryptophan, this likely results from a read error. The DNA is left out, because the CDR3 cannot be placed on it with certainty; the CDR3 is given as TCRdb lists it. This chain links TRBV5-1 with TRBJ1-4; TRBD1 was called by the table and not checked on the DNA. Both ends counted, the CDR3 spans 10 residues. CDR1 is SGHRS and CDR2 is YFSETQ in the germline V gene. The chain's CDR3 is CASSLEGQGL.

The V and J genes are TRBV20-1 and TRBJ1-4, with D unclear. CDR1 is DFQATT and CDR2 is SNEGSKA in the germline V gene (reference sequence). This CDR3 is built from 13 residues. V was pared by 5 bases and J by 8 bases, with 15 bases between. CDR3 region: CSAVGRSREKLFF. As DNA, the CDR3 is TGCAGTGCTGTCGGGAGGTCACGGGAAAAACTGTTTTTT.

The rearrangement uses TRBV28 and TRBJ2-7; TRBD1 matches at 7 bases. V trimming: 8 bases; J trimming: 4 bases; junction bases outside the gene matches: 5. Germline V lookup: CDR1 MDHEN, CDR2 SYDVKM. The CDR3 has 12 residues. CDR3 coding DNA: TGTGCCAGCGTTGGACAGGCTTACGAGCAGTACTTC. Translating gives CASVGQAYEQYF.

The rearrangement links TRBV29-1 to TRBJ2-7; TRBD2 is a possible D gene (5 bases). Germline V gives CDR1 SQVTM, CDR2 ANQGSEA. This CDR3 spans 14 amino acids. CDR3 in DNA: TGCAGTGCTAGTTCTCGGACTTTTACCTACGAGCAGTACTTC. It yields the protein CSASSRTFTYEQYF.

Many counts were recorded for this clonotype. The chain employs TRBV9 and TRBJ2-5; 7 positions match TRBD2. The CDR3 covers 15 residues. Germline CDR1 SGDLS, CDR2 YYNGEE. The V segment lost 2 bases and the J segment 3 bases; nucleotides outside the gene matches: 7. The CDR3 region is CASSVRGTSEETQYF. The CDR3 nucleotides are TGTGCCAGCAGCGTCCGAGGTACTAGCGAAGAGACCCAGTACTTC. The full variable domain, rest sourced from reference TRBV9 and TRBJ2-5, is DSGVTQTPKHLITATGQRVTLRCSPRSGDLSVYWYQQSLDQGLQFLIQYYNGEERAKGNILERFSAQQFPDLHSELNLSSLELGDSALYFCASSVRGTSEETQYFGPGTRLLVL.